These 20 T cell receptor beta chains originate from one sample sequenced in a study of blood T cell repertoires in COVID-19. Repertoires were generated with immunoSEQ multiplex PCR, while TCRdb's copy carries only in-frame clones and drops some. Seen here are about 210,000 clones, more than 70% observed once, and the top ten hold around 8.7%. Sequences were obtained from peripheral blood. These receptor sequences come from a woman in her fifties or sixties with acute or convalescent COVID-19.

This clone was counted a few times. The chain carries TRBV28 and TRBJ2-2, with 7 bases fitting TRBD1. The V and J ends lost 6 bases and 4 bases, in that order; junction bases with no gene match: 11. The CDR3 is 16 amino acids. Germline V gene data show CDR1 as MDHEN and CDR2 as SYDVKM. The CDR3, as DNA: TGTGCCAGCAGGCCTACGACAGGGTGGAGCACCGGGGAGCTGTTTTTT. It codes for CASRPTTGWSTGELFF. The complete variable domain, with remaining parts taken from reference TRBV28 and TRBJ2-2, reads DVKVTQSSRYLVKRTGEKVFLECVQDMDHENMFWYRQDPGLGLRLIYFSYDVKMKEKGDIPEGYSVSREKKERFSLILESASTNQTSMYLCASRPTTGWSTGELFFGEGSRLTVL.

The rearrangement uses TRBV27 and TRBJ2-1, with D perhaps TRBD1 (6 bases). CDR1 and CDR2 from the germline V gene are MNHEY and SMNVEV (reference sequence). This CDR3 is built from 15 residues. V lost 4 bases and J lost 0, with 10 bases in between. The CDR3 loop is CASSSRGPSYNEQFF. In nucleotides, the CDR3 is TGTGCCAGCAGTTCCAGGGGCCCCTCCTACAATGAGCAGTTCTTC.

The chain joins TRBV9 to TRBJ2-2; TRBD2 aligns across 7 bases. The CDR3 sequence is 16 residues long. After removal of 4 bases from V and 5 bases from J, the junction contained 11 bases not matched to a gene. Looked up from germline, CDR1 is SGDLS and CDR2 is YYNGEE. The CDR3, as DNA: TGTGCCAGCAGCATATTCTCTCAAGCGGGGACCGGGGAGCTGTTTTTT. Translation: CASSIFSQAGTGELFF.

The chain is built from TRBV10-1 and TRBJ2-3, with a weak D call TRBD2 (6 bases). CDR3 length: 15 residues. V lost 6 bases and J lost 6, with 19 bases in between. Germline V CDR1 and CDR2: WNHNN, SYGVQD (reference sequence). CDR3 coding DNA: TGCGCCAGCAGGTCGGGGGACGACCGGACCGATACGCAGTATTTT. Amino acid sequence: CASRSGDDRTDTQYF.

The V gene is TRBV29-1, the J gene TRBJ1-1; maybe TRBD1 (5 bases). Looked up from germline, CDR1 is SQVTM and CDR2 is ANQGSEA. CDR3 length equals 13 residues. Trimming cost V 4 bases and J 6 bases, with 15 bases left between them. In nucleotides, the CDR3 is TGCAGCGTTGTTGGGGCCGATTCTTCTGAAGCTTTCTTT. Translating it yields CSVVGADSSEAFF.

The genes are TRBV19 and TRBJ1-1; 8 bases map to TRBD1. The ends lost 5 bases at V and 1 base at J; junction bases unmatched: 6. From germline, CDR1 is LNHDA and CDR2 SQIVND (reference sequence). CDR3 length: 15 amino acids. The CDR3 here is CASSYLGQGNTEAFF. The CDR3 nucleotides are TGTGCCAGTAGTTATCTCGGACAGGGGAACACTGAAGCTTTCTTT.

This clone was found many times. The V and J genes are TRBV6-1 and TRBJ1-2; unclear D gene. The germline CDR1 and CDR2 sequences are MNHNS and SASEGT. The length of the CDR3 is 14 residues. The V end lost 3 bases, the J end lost 4 bases, and 12 bases lay between the germline ends. CDR3 residues: CASSDKGRGYGYTF. CDR3 DNA sequence: TGTGCCAGCAGTGATAAGGGTCGGGGCTATGGCTACACCTTC.

The chain carries TRBV14 and TRBJ2-4, with 8 bases that match TRBD2. This CDR3 is 18 amino acids long. Germline V gene data show CDR1 as SGHDN and CDR2 as FVKESK. The ends lost 1 base at V and 2 bases at J; junction bases unmatched: 10. As DNA, the CDR3 is TGTGCCAGCAGCCAAGCCCCTGGGCGGGAGGAGTCCAAAAACATTCAGTACTTC. Translating gives CASSQAPGREESKNIQYF.

This clone was picked up one time. The chain joins TRBV28 to TRBJ1-5; TRBD1 is a possible D gene (5 bases). The CDR3 is made up of 16 amino acids. Germline V gene lookup returns CDR1 MDHEN and CDR2 SYDVKM. V was pared by 3 bases and J by 0 bases, with 12 bases between. The CDR3 region has the DNA TGTGCCAGCAGTTTTGGGGGGGGACCTAGCAATCAGCCCCAGCATTTT. Encoded protein: CASSFGGGPSNQPQHF.

The rearrangement joins TRBV2 to TRBJ2-1; 7 bases map to TRBD1. Germline CDR1 reads SNHLY; CDR2 reads FYNNEI. The CDR3 loop spans 13 amino acids. The trim removed 7 bases at V and 7 bases at J, leaving 7 bases unmatched. The chain's CDR3 is CASKREQGNEQFF. The CDR3 bases are TGTGCCAGCAAACGGGAACAGGGGAATGAGCAGTTCTTC.

The J gene is TRBJ2-1, the V gene TRBV10-1; possibly TRBD2 for D (6 bases). Germline V CDR1 and CDR2: WNHNN, SYGVQD (reference sequence). This CDR3 comprises 15 residues. V was trimmed by 3 bases and J by 7 bases, leaving 16 bases between them. The CDR3 DNA reads TGCGCCAGCAGTGAAGTCGGGGGAGTGTGGAATGAGCAGTTCTTC. It codes for CASSEVGGVWNEQFF.

This sequence joins TRBV30 and TRBJ1-2; 7 bases fit TRBD1. This CDR3 comprises 15 residues. The ends lost 0 bases at V and 2 bases at J; junction bases unmatched: 6. Germline CDR1 GTSNPN, CDR2 SVGIG (reference sequence). Here the CDR3 DNA reads TGTGCCTGGAGTGTATTGAACAGGGGAAACTATGGCTACACCTTC. Protein product: CAWSVLNRGNYGYTF.

This clone was seen once. The chain recombines TRBV19 with TRBJ1-1; a possible D gene is TRBD1 (5 bases). Trimming left V 4 bases short and J 4 bases short, with 13 bases between. Germline CDR1 LNHDA, CDR2 SQIVND (reference sequence). This CDR3 comprises 14 residues. The CDR3 DNA follows: TGTGCCAGTAGTAGCCGAAGGGGAGGCACTGAAGCTTTCTTT. Its protein product is CASSSRRGGTEAFF.

The gene calls are TRBV30 and TRBJ1-2; D gene ambiguous. V lost 2 bases and J lost 7, with 11 bases in between. This CDR3 has 12 amino acids. Germline CDR1 is GTSNPN and CDR2 is SVGIG (reference sequence). The chain's CDR3 is CAWSLRFGGYTF. DNA of the CDR3: TGTGCCTGGAGTCTCCGGTTTGGTGGCTACACCTTC.

This sequence joins TRBV19 and TRBJ1-5, with 9 bases fitting TRBD1. The CDR3 spans 15 residues. CDR1 and CDR2 from the germline V gene are LNHDA and SQIVND (reference sequence). With V trimmed by 7 bases and J by 4 bases, 8 bases remained unmatched. CDR3 bases: TGTGCCAGTACCATCGATGGGACAGGGAATCAGCCCCAGCATTTT. Amino acids: CASTIDGTGNQPQHF.

This clone was recorded once. The chain links TRBV28 to TRBJ2-1; 7 nucleotides line up with TRBD2. CDR1 is MDHEN, CDR2 SYDVKM, per germline. This CDR3 comprises 16 residues. The J segment lost 0 bases and the V segment lost 2 bases, leaving 4 bases of the junction unmatched. The CDR3 nucleotides read TGTGCCAGCAGTTTAGGCGGGAGTCCCTCCTACAATGAGCAGTTCTTC. Encoded protein: CASSLGGSPSYNEQFF. Filled out from reference TRBV28 and TRBJ2-1, the complete variable domain reads DVKVTQSSRYLVKRTGEKVFLECVQDMDHENMFWYRQDPGLGLRLIYFSYDVKMKEKGDIPEGYSVSREKKERFSLILESASTNQTSMYLCASSLGGSPSYNEQFFGPGTRLTVL.

This rearrangement joins TRBV5-5 to TRBJ1-4; D remains ambiguous. The CDR3 loop spans 16 amino acids. Germline lookup yields CDR1 SGHKS and CDR2 YYEKEE (reference sequence). V was shortened by 2 bases and J by 4 bases, with 15 bases between the two germline ends. The CDR3 sequence: CASSFGPTEVNEKLFF. The CDR3 nucleotides read TGTGCCAGCAGCTTCGGCCCTACCGAGGTTAATGAAAAACTGTTTTTT.

This clone was recorded once. The chain is built from TRBV10-3 and TRBJ1-3; 7 nucleotides match TRBD1. There are 16 residues in the CDR3. The germline CDR1 and CDR2 sequences are ENHRY and SYGVKD. Trimming took 4 bases from V and 4 from J; bases not matched to a gene: 10. The CDR3 here is CAISGGTVGVGNTIYF. The DNA of the CDR3 is TGTGCCATCAGTGGTGGGACAGTTGGTGTCGGAAACACCATATATTTT.

This clone was seen only once. The chain is built from TRBV7-6 and TRBJ1-1; TRBD1 agrees at 9 bases. The V gene's germline CDR1 is SGHVS and CDR2 FNYEAQ. This CDR3 is 16 amino acids long. V dropped 3 bases and J dropped 2; count of bases not matched to a gene: 7. CDR3 protein: CASSFELTGGNTEAFF. CDR3 sequence (DNA): TGTGCCAGCAGCTTCGAATTGACAGGGGGAAACACTGAAGCTTTCTTT.

The rearrangement joins TRBV28 to TRBJ2-7; 11 bases are shared with TRBD2. The V gene's germline CDR1 is MDHEN and CDR2 SYDVKM. V trimming: 5 bases; J trimming: 2 bases; junction bases outside the gene matches: 5. This CDR3 region has 15 residues. The CDR3 region has the DNA TGTGCCAGCAGTCCCGGACTAGCGGGCGCCTACGAGCAGTACTTC. It codes for CASSPGLAGAYEQYF.